One and the same sample provided the 21 T cell receptor beta chains below, sequenced in a study of T-cell reconstitution after alpha-beta-depleted transplantation in children. It was with unique molecular identifiers that the TCRbeta library was prepared. TCRdb re-called the PCR reads through MiXCR, storing one row per CDR3 protein. The table has roughly 670,000 distinct CDR3 sequences, about an eighth seen once. The sample here was PBMCs, taken before TCRalphabeta/CD19-depleted stem cell transplant. These receptors came from a girl aged 2 to 9 with congenital amegakaryocytic thrombocytopenia, due to receive a stem cell transplant.

This clonotype was observed many times. V and J are TRBV7-9 and TRBJ2-1; 11 bases agree with TRBD2. CDR3 length: 16 amino acids. Trimming removed 2 bases from V and 4 bases from J; junction bases left unmatched: 4. Germline loops: CDR1 SEHNR, CDR2 FQNEAQ (reference sequence). The CDR3 DNA reads TGTGCCAGCAGCTTATCCGGGACTAGCGGATACAATGAGCAGTTCTTC. Translation gives CASSLSGTSGYNEQFF.

This clonotype appeared a single time. A much larger clonotype is one base distant, so this may be a read error. The chain links TRBV20-1 to TRBJ2-1; 8 bases match TRBD1. CDR1 DFQATT and CDR2 SNEGSKA come from the germline V gene (reference sequence). There are 13 residues in the CDR3. Unmatched junction bases numbered 10, after V lost 8 bases and J lost 7 bases. The CDR3 nucleotides read TGCAGTACAAATCAGGGGGCCAAGAATGAGCAGTTCTTC. Amino acids: CSTNQGAKNEQFF.

This clonotype occurred many times. The gene calls are TRBV7-9 and TRBJ2-7, with D possibly being TRBD2 (6 bases). Germline CDR1 SEHNR, CDR2 FQNEAQ (reference sequence). The CDR3 extends over 13 amino acids. Trimming took off 4 bases at V and 3 bases at J, with 10 bases between the two ends. The CDR3 sequence: CASSYGGDYEQYF. The CDR3 nucleotides are TGTGCCAGCAGCTACGGAGGGGACTACGAGCAGTACTTC.

This clonotype occurred many times. The chain combines TRBV10-2 with TRBJ2-3, with D possibly being TRBD2 (6 bases). This CDR3 spans 14 amino acids. V lost 6 bases to trimming and J lost 2 bases, with 12 bases between them. Per the germline V gene, CDR1 is WSHSY and CDR2 is SAAADI. CDR3 DNA sequence: TGCGCCAGCAGCGCAGGAGGGTCCACAGATACGCAGTATTTT. Translating it yields CASSAGGSTDTQYF.

This clonotype was detected ten times or more. This sequence joins TRBV6-1 and TRBJ2-5; TRBD1 might be the D (5 bases). Per the germline V gene, CDR1 is MNHNS and CDR2 is SASEGT. The CDR3 covers 14 residues. Between the trimmed V and J ends, which lost 5 bases and 1 base, there was a span of 11 bases. The CDR3 sequence is CASSQQGGQETQYF. For the CDR3, the DNA is TGTGCCAGCAGTCAGCAGGGTGGCCAAGAGACCCAGTACTTC.

This clonotype was seen only a few times. The chain couples TRBV5-1 to TRBJ2-1; 10 nucleotides align to TRBD2. The CDR3 extends over 16 amino acids. Germline-derived CDR1 and CDR2 are SGHRS and YFSETQ. After removal of 2 bases from V and 3 bases from J, the junction contained 5 bases not matched to a gene. Here the CDR3 reads CASSFELAGIYNEQFF. Here the CDR3 DNA reads TGCGCCAGCAGCTTTGAACTAGCGGGAATCTACAATGAGCAGTTCTTC.

The rearrangement joins TRBV18 to TRBJ1-5; 8 nucleotides line up with TRBD1. The CDR3 consists of 14 residues. Germline V gives CDR1 KGHSH, CDR2 LQKENI. V trimming: 3 bases; J trimming: 7 bases; junction bases outside the gene matches: 5. This CDR3 reads CASSPRQGAQPQHF. The CDR3 nucleotides are TGTGCCAGCTCACCTCGGCAGGGGGCACAGCCCCAGCATTTT.

The DNA of the CDR3 is TGCAGCGTTGCCGACAGGGACTCCTACGAGCAGTACTTC. As protein: CSVADRDSYEQYF. V and J are TRBV29-1 and TRBJ2-7, with TRBD1 identical over 7 bases. CDR1 SQVTM and CDR2 ANQGSEA come from the germline V gene. V was clipped by 4 bases and J by 0 bases; unmatched bases: 3. The CDR3 runs to 13 residues.

Ten or more counts support this clonotype. The chain links TRBV29-1 to TRBJ2-6, with a tentative D call TRBD1 (6 bases). Germline CDR1 SQVTM, CDR2 ANQGSEA. Trimming cost V 6 bases and J 1 base, with 10 bases left between them. The CDR3 sequence is 14 residues long. CDR3 DNA: TGCAGCGTACAGGGCTTATCTGGGGCCAACGTCCTGACTTTC. Translated, it gives CSVQGLSGANVLTF.

This chain links TRBV30 with TRBJ2-1; D gene uncertain. Trimming left V 5 bases short and J 3 bases short, with 5 bases between. CDR3 size: 11 residues. Germline CDR1 reads GTSNPN; CDR2 reads SVGIG (reference sequence). Here the CDR3 reads CAWGHYNEQFF. The CDR3 nucleotides read TGTGCCTGGGGCCACTACAATGAGCAGTTCTTC.

This clonotype came up a few times. The genes are TRBV7-2 and TRBJ2-5; 8 nucleotides align to TRBD2. Germline lookup yields CDR1 SGHTA and CDR2 FQGNSA. J gave up 5 bases and V 4 bases, and 12 bases lay outside the gene matches. This CDR3 is 16 amino acids long. The CDR3 coding sequence is TGTGCCAGCAGCTCCCCCCGGGGGGGCCGATCCGAGACCCAGTACTTC. Translating gives CASSSPRGGRSETQYF.

The chain uses TRBV7-2 and TRBJ2-5; D is perhaps TRBD2 (5 bases). Deletions cut 1 base from V and 5 bases from J, with 8 bases between. Germline V gene lookup returns CDR1 SGHTA and CDR2 FQGNSA. The CDR3 extends over 13 amino acids. The CDR3 coding sequence is TGTGCCAGCAGCTTAGTACTAGATGAGACCCAGTACTTC. Translated, it gives CASSLVLDETQYF.

In its sample, this clonotype was seen many times. The chain recombines TRBV4-2 with TRBJ2-7, with a possible D match to TRBD2 (6 bases). Deletions cut 1 base from V and 2 bases from J, with 15 bases between. The CDR3 sequence is 16 residues long. In germline, CDR1 is LGHNA, CDR2 YNFKEQ. DNA of the CDR3: TGTGCCAGCAGCCAAGGGTCCGGAGGGCGAACCTACGAGCAGTACTTC. Translating it yields CASSQGSGGRTYEQYF.

For this clonotype: It may be a read error: a sequence one base away is much more abundant. This chain joins TRBV9 and TRBJ2-2, with no clear D. In germline, CDR1 is SGDLS, CDR2 YYNGEE. CDR3 size: 13 residues. The CDR3 loop is CASSTSPTWELFF. The CDR3 coding sequence is TGTGCCAGCAGCACGTCCCCCACCTGGGAGCTGTTTTTT.

This clonotype occurred a few times. The chain uses TRBV5-1 and TRBJ2-1; the match to TRBD1 covers 7 bases. Looked up from germline, CDR1 is SGHRS and CDR2 is YFSETQ. The CDR3 runs to 17 residues. Trimming at V came to 4 bases and at J to 3 bases, leaving 13 bases not matched to a gene. The chain's CDR3 is CASSVPRRDSHYNEQFF. Here the CDR3 DNA reads TGCGCCAGCAGCGTACCCCGCCGGGACAGCCACTACAATGAGCAGTTCTTC.

V usage is TRBV30 and J usage is TRBJ2-3; a possible D gene is TRBD1 (6 bases). This CDR3 spans 15 amino acids. Germline V gene sequence: CDR1 GTSNPN, CDR2 SVGIG (reference sequence). Trimming removed 2 bases at V and 2 bases at J, with 14 bases between. The CDR3 reads CAWSPRQAATDTQYF. CDR3 coding DNA: TGTGCCTGGAGTCCAAGACAGGCAGCCACAGATACGCAGTATTTT.

This clonotype was detected many times. The chain carries TRBV20-1 and TRBJ2-7; D is unresolved. The CDR3 is 11 amino acids. Trimming pared 0 bases from V and 4 bases from J, leaving 4 bases between. Germline V gene lookup returns CDR1 DFQATT and CDR2 SNEGSKA (reference sequence). The CDR3 DNA reads as TGCAGTGCTAGAGATGAGTACGAGCAGTACTTC. It translates to CSARDEYEQYF.

In its sample, this clonotype was seen a few times. The V gene is TRBV27, the J gene TRBJ2-7; 7 bases map to TRBD2. The junction had 3 bases not matched to a gene; V was cut back by 4 bases and J by 0 bases. CDR1 and CDR2 (germline): MNHEY, SMNVEV (reference sequence). The CDR3 contains 14 residues. The chain's CDR3 is CASSSGTTSYEQYF. The CDR3 DNA reads TGTGCCAGCAGTTCTGGGACTACCTCCTACGAGCAGTACTTC.

There are many counts of this clonotype. The chain joins TRBV20-1 to TRBJ2-5; D gene ambiguous. Deletions cut 2 bases from V and 0 bases from J, with 4 bases between. CDR3 length equals 12 residues. CDR1 is DFQATT and CDR2 is SNEGSKA in the germline V gene (reference sequence). Here the CDR3 reads CSARPYQETQYF. The CDR3 bases are TGCAGTGCTAGACCCTACCAAGAGACCCAGTACTTC.

Many counts were recorded for this clonotype. The chain couples TRBV20-1 to TRBJ2-3; no firm D call. CDR1 and CDR2 from the germline V gene are DFQATT and SNEGSKA (reference sequence). V lost 8 bases and J 3 bases, leaving 15 bases between the germline ends. This CDR3 contains 13 residues. Here the CDR3 reads CSFSASTTDTQYF. CDR3 coding DNA: TGCAGTTTCTCCGCGAGTACGACAGATACGCAGTATTTT.

Remarks on this clonotype: The junction does not match germline at one end; this may be a read error. The chain uses TRBV20-1 and TRBJ2-7; D perhaps matches TRBD2 (6 bases). CDR1 and CDR2 from the germline V gene are DFQATT and SNEGSKA (reference sequence). The CDR3 sequence is 16 residues long. CDR3 residues: CSARGVSGTSAYEQYF. The CDR3, as DNA: TGCAGTGCCAGAGGCGTTTCGGGGACTTCCGCCTACGAGCAGTACTTC.